Sequencing of this T cell receptor (beta chain) was carried out in a study of tumor-infiltrating lymphocytes in primary liver carcinoma. Synthesis of TCR beta cDNA was carried out from approximately 500 ng total RNA with a constant-region primer. For TCR beta, libraries were produced by three nested multiplex PCR rounds using slightly modified ARM-PCR. Rounds one and two of PCR, each of about 10 cycles, were primed with TRBV1-TRBV30 forward primers and a C-beta reverse primer. TCRdb processed the multiplex PCR reads anew with MiXCR; each CDR3 protein has one entry. The data hold 100,000 or so distinct CDR3 sequences, with about 62% observed a single time. This CDR3 region has 13 residues. Germline CDR1 KGHSH, CDR2 LQKENI. The V and J ends lost 3 bases and 4 bases respectively, with 8 bases between them. This clonotype was seen more than once but under ten times. Its target is unknown. Bulk tissue was left unsorted, and RNA and DNA were co-extracted from approximately 20-30 mg of it. Surgeons treated the primary liver carcinoma of the patients by surgical resection.

General study findings and limits: The study found tumor-adjacent and tumor-blood pairs overlapped less than tumor region pairs. Present in all five tumor regions were only about 7.5-25% of the top clones.

The sample was liver tumor tissue from sampling region 2. Subset specified: tumor region T2, inferior pole. The rearrangement links TRBV18 to TRBJ2-3; D remains unclear. The sequence derives from a woman aged 55-69 years with primary liver carcinoma and hepatitis B virus infection. The CDR3 region is CASSPMAADTQYF. CDR3 nucleotides: TGTGCCAGCTCACCGATGGCCGCAGATACGCAGTATTTT.